This T cell receptor (beta chain) was captured in a study of T cell clonotyping in hematopoietic cell transplantation. Some clones are missing from TCRdb's copy, which holds only in-frame ones; the method was immunoSEQ multiplex PCR. The data contain approximately 26,000 clones, 84% of them seen just once; the ten biggest clones take up 20% to 25%. Noted time point: recipient sample about 28 days before transplant, after cytoreduction. Recipient blood drawn about 28 days pretransplant and days 30, 100, 180 after. The germline CDR1 and CDR2 sequences are SGHTA and FQGNSA. The CDR3 totals 16 residues. V lost 4 bases, J lost 5 bases, and 10 bases stayed unmatched.

The chain recombines TRBV7-2 with TRBJ2-2, with TRBD1 matching over 7 bases. This receptor was taken from a woman aged 60-75 years with acute myeloid leukemia. Some clones in this sample may be carry-over from other donors' samples. This sample comprised peripheral blood mononuclear cells, obtained before stem cell transplant. The CDR3 nucleotides are TGTGCCAGCAGCTCAGAGACAGGGCCCGTTACCGGGGAGCTGTTTTTT. Residues: CASSSETGPVTGELFF. Supplemented by reference TRBV7-2 and TRBJ2-2, the full variable domain reads GAGVSQSPSNKVTEKGKDVELRCDPISGHTALYWYRQSLGQGLEFLIYFQGNSAPDKSGLPSDRFSAERTGGSVSTLTIQRTQQEDSAVYLCASSSETGPVTGELFFGEGSRLTVL.